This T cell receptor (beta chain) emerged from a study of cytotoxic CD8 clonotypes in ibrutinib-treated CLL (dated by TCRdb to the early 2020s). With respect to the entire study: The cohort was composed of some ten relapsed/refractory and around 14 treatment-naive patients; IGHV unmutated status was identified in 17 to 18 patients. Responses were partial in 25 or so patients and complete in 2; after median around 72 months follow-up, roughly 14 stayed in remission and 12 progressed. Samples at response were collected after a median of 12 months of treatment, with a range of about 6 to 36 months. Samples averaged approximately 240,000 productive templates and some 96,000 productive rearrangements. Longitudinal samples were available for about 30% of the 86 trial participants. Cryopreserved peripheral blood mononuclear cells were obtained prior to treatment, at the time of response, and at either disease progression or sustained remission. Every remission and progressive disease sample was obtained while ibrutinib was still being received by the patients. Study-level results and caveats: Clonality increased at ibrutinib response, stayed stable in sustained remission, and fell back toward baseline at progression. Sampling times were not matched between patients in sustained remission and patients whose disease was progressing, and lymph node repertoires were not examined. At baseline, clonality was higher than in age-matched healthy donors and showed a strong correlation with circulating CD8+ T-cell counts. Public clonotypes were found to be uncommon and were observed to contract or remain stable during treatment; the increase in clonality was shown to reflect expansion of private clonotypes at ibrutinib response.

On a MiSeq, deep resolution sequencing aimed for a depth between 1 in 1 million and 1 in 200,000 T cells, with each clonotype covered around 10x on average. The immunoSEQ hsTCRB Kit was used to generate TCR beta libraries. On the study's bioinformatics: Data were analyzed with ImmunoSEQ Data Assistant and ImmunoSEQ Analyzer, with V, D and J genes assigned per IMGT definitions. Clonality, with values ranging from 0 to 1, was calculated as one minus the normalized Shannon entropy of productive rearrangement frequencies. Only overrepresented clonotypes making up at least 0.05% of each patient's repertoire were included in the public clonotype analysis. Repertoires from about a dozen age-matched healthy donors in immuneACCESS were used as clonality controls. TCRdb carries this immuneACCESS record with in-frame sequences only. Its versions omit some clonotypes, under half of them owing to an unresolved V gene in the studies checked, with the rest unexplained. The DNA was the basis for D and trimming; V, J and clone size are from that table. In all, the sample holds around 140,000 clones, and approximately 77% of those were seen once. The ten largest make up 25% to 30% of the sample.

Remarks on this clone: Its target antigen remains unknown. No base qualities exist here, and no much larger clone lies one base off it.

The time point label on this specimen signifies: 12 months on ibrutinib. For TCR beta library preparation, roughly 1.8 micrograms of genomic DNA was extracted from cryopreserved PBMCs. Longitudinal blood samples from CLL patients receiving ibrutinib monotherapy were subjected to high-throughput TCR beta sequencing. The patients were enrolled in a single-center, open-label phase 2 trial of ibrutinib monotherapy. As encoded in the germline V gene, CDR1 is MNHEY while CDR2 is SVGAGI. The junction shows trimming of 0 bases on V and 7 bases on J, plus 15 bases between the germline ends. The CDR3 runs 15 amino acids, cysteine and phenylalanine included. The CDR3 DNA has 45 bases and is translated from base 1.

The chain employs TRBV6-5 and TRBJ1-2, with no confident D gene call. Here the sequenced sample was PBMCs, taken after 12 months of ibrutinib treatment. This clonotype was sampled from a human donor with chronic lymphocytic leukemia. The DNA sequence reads TGTGCCAGCAGTTACTCGATTCGGGGTTTAGGTGGCTACACCTTC. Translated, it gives CASSYSIRGLGGYTF.